This T cell receptor beta chain is drawn from a study of technical replicates of blood from several donors (dated by TCRdb to about 2017). To prepare the library, the immunoSEQ multiplex PCR assay was applied. TCRdb limited this immuneACCESS table to in-frame rearrangements with V and J called. A share of clones is missing; checked studies link under half to unresolved V genes, and the rest is unexplained. The sample yields 70,000 or so clones; approximately 88% were counted once. Together, the top ten hold 3.5% to 5.5% of the sample. A note on this clone: Its recognized antigen is unknown. Nothing much larger sits one base from this clone, and base qualities are not available.

V loses 4 bases of germline sequence and J loses 8 bases, and the interval between the two ends is 14 bases. The CDR3 sequence holds 13 residues, the cysteine and phenylalanine included. Only CDR3 DNA is held: 39 bases, read in frame from base 1. CDR1 GTSNPN and CDR2 SVGIG are derived from the germline V gene (reference sequence). Recombination connected TRBV30 to TRBJ1-4; TRBD1 is possibly the D segment (6 matching bases). The source of this sequence is a human donor in good health. Some clones in this sample may be carry-over from other donors' samples. Sequenced input: PBMCs. The CDR3 region: CAWTQRGGEKLFF. DNA sequence: TGTGCCTGGACCCAAAGGGGGGGCGAAAAACTGTTTTTT.